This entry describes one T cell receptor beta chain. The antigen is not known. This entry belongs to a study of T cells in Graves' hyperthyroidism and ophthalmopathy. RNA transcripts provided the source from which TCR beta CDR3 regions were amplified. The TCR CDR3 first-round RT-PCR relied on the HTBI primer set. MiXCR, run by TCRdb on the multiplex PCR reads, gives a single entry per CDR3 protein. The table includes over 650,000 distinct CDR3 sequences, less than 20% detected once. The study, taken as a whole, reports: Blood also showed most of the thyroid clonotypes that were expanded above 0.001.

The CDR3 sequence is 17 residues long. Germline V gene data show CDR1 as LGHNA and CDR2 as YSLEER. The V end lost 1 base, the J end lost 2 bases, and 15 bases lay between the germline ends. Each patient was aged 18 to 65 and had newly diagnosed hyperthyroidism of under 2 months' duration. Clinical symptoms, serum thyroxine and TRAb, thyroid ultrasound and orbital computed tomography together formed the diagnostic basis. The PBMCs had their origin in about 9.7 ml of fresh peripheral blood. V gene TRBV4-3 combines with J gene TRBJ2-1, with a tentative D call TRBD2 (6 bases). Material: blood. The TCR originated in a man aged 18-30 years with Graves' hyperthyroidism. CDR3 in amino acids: CASSQVLLGRTYNEQFF. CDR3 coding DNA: TGCGCCAGCAGCCAAGTTCTCCTCGGGAGAACCTACAATGAGCAGTTCTTC.